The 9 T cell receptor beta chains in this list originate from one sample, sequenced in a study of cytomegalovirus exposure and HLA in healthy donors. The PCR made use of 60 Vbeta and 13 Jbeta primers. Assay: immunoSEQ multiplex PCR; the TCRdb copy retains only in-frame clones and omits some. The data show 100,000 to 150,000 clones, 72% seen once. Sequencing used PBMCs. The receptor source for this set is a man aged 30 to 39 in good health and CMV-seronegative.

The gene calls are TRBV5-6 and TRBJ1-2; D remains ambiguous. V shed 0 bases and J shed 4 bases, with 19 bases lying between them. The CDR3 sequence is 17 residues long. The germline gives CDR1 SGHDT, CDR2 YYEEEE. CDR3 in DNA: TGTGCCAGCAGCTTGGAACGACTGCTCTCGGGAGGCTATGGCTACACCTTC. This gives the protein CASSLERLLSGGYGYTF.

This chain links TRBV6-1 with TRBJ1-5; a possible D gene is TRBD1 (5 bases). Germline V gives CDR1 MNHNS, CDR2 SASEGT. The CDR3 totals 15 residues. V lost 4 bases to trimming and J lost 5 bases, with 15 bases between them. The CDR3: CASSVGRLLDQPQHF. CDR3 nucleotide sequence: TGTGCCAGCAGTGTGGGGCGGCTATTGGATCAGCCCCAGCATTTT.

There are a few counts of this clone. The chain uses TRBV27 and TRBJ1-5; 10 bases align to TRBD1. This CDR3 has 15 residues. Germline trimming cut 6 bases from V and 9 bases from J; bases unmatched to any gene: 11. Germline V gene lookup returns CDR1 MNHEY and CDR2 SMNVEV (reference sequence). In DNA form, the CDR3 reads TGTGCCAGCAGGGCGACAGGGGGCGGAAATGGGCCCCAGCATTTT. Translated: CASRATGGGNGPQHF.

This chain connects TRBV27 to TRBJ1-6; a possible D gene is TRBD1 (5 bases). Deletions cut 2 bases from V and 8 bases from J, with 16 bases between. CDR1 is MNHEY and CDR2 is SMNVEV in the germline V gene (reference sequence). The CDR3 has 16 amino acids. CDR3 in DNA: TGTGCCAGCAGTTTAAGGTTTTCCGACAGTTATTCACCCCTCCACTTT. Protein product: CASSLRFSDSYSPLHF.

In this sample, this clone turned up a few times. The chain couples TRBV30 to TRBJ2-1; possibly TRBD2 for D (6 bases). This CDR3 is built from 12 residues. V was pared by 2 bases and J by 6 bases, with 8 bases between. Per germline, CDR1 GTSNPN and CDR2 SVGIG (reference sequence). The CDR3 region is CAWSWEVNEQFF. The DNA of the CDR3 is TGTGCCTGGAGTTGGGAGGTCAATGAGCAGTTCTTC.

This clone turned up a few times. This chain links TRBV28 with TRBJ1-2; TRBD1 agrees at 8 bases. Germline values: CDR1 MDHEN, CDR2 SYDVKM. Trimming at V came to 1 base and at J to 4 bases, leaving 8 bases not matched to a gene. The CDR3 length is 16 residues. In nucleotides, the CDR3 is TGTGCCAGCAGTTTATTCAGGTTGACAGGGGCCTATGGCTACACCTTC. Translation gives CASSLFRLTGAYGYTF.

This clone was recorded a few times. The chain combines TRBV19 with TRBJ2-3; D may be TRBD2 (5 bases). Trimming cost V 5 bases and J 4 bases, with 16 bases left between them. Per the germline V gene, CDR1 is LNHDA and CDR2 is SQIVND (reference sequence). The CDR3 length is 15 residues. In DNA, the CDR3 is TGTGCCAGTAGTCTAGGTTTCCGGGGTGCAGATACGCAGTATTTT. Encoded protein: CASSLGFRGADTQYF.

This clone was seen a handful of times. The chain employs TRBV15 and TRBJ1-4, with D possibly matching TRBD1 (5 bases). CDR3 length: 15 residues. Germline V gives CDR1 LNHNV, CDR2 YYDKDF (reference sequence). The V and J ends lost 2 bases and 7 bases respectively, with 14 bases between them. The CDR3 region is CATSRTDSDVEKLFF. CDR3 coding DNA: TGTGCCACCAGCAGAACCGACAGTGACGTTGAAAAACTGTTTTTT.

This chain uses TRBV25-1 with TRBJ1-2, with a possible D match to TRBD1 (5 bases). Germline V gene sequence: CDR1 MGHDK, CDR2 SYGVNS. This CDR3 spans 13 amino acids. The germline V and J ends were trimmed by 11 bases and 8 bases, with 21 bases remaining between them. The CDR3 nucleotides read TGTGCCTCAGCTATGGGGGGGTCGCGGGGCTACACCTTC. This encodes CASAMGGSRGYTF.